One sample yielded the 5 T cell receptor beta chains listed below, sequenced in a study of control samples from healthy donors and cancer patients. TCRdb's table, derived via immunoSEQ multiplex PCR, lists solely in-frame clones and lacks some. The sample holds roughly 27,000 clones, approximately 90% seen once. Sequencing was performed on PBMCs. The receptors originated from a middle-aged man with lung cancer.

This clone was counted once. At one of its ends the junction is not consistent with the germline gene, which may arise from a read error. This chain joins TRBV7-7 and TRBJ2-2; tentatively, D is TRBD1 (6 bases). CDR1 SSHAT and CDR2 FNYEAQ come from the germline V gene (reference sequence). This CDR3 comprises 16 residues. Here the CDR3 reads CASSLTGGQNTGELFF. DNA of the CDR3: TGTGCTAGCAGCTTGACAGGCGGACAGAACACCGGGGAGCTGTTTTTT.

The chain is built from TRBV27 and TRBJ2-1, with a weak D call TRBD1 (6 bases). V lost 3 bases to trimming and J lost 5 bases, with 11 bases between them. There are 14 residues in the CDR3. Looked up from germline, CDR1 is MNHEY and CDR2 is SMNVEV (reference sequence). For the CDR3, the DNA is TGTGCCAGCAGTTTTAGGGGGATGGACAATGAGCAGTTCTTC. Translated: CASSFRGMDNEQFF.

The genes are TRBV18 and TRBJ1-1; D possibly corresponds to TRBD1 (6 bases). The CDR3 runs 15 residues. Trimming cost V 2 bases and J 0 bases, with 10 bases left between them. Germline CDR1 and CDR2: KGHSH and LQKENI. CDR3 bases: TGTGCCAGCTCACCAAGGGGGACGCTGAACACTGAAGCTTTCTTT. Translation: CASSPRGTLNTEAFF.

The chain recombines TRBV5-1 with TRBJ2-1; D gene uncertain. The V gene lost 0 bases and the J gene lost 0 bases, with 7 bases spanning the gap. The CDR3 runs 15 residues. CDR1 is SGHRS, CDR2 YFSETQ, per germline. CDR3 protein: CASSLAGRSYNEQFF. The CDR3, as DNA: TGCGCCAGCAGCTTGGCAGGACGCTCCTACAATGAGCAGTTCTTC.

This sequence joins TRBV4-1 and TRBJ2-5; TRBD2 agrees at 7 bases. The germline V gene encodes CDR1 MGHRA and CDR2 YSYEKL. V gave up 0 bases and J gave up 1 base; unmatched junction bases: 5. The CDR3 length is 16 residues. The chain's CDR3 is CASSQDRGGGQETQYF. The CDR3 region has the DNA TGCGCCAGCAGCCAAGATAGAGGCGGGGGCCAAGAGACCCAGTACTTC.